The sequence of this TCR beta chain was determined in a study of CD8 T cells in acute hepatitis C reinfection. Study overall: Sequences come from NS3-1073-specific CD8+ T cells, during acute infection and after clearance. At least 347 days after estimated infection, follow-up samples were taken from resolvers after clearance.

Findings and caveats of the study: Diversity was high, without significant differences between resolver and chronic groups. TRBV04 and TRBV06 were preferentially used in all groups, not explained by naive pool overrepresentation.

Germline-derived CDR1 and CDR2 are MGHDK and SYGVNS. The CDR3 length is 16 residues. The data were produced by immunoSEQ multiplex PCR, yet TCRdb's version contains in-frame clones alone and is incomplete. The sample includes 2,000 to 3,000 clones, roughly 67% of them seen just once. The sample's time point: at least 347 days after estimated infection, following spontaneous clearance. No in vitro expansion preceded sequencing of these hepatitis C virus-specific cells, which were studied ex vivo. V gene TRBV25-1 combines with J gene TRBJ2-5, with D maybe TRBD1 (6 bases). The J call is in doubt because the DNA end fits TRBJ2-7 better. The source was HCV NS3-1073 tetramer-sorted CD8+ T cells from PBMCs, collected at follow-up. The source is a middle-aged man who spontaneously cleared hepatitis C infection. In nucleotides, the CDR3 is TGTGCCAGCAGTGGAACCGGGACATACAGCCCCTACGAGCAGTACTTC. As protein: CASSGTGTYSPYEQYF.